This is a list of T cell receptor beta chains from one sample in a study of T cell changes during pregnancy in multiple sclerosis. Repertoires were generated with immunoSEQ multiplex PCR, while TCRdb's copy carries only in-frame clones and drops some. Among tens of thousands of clones listed, about nine tenths were seen once. This specimen was CD4+ T cells from peripheral blood mononuclear cells, taken in the first trimester of pregnancy. The receptors originated from a female donor with multiple sclerosis, enrolled in a pregnancy study. The conserved cysteine and the conserved F or W are not part of the CDR3 here. The order of the fields is CDR3 length, D gene, J gene, V gene, CDR3 protein. A D gene is named only where the DNA matches it firmly.

13,TRBD1,TRBJ1-2,TRBV5-6,ASVEGGTANYGYT
13,.,TRBJ2-2,TRBV21-1,ASSRKGQNTGELF
12,.,TRBJ2-3,TRBV19,ASSIRQITDTQY
13,TRBD1,TRBJ1-1,TRBV7-8,ASSASGTANTEAF
10,.,TRBJ1-2,TRBV5-6,ASSLARYGYT
16,TRBD2,TRBJ2-1,TRBV7-8,ASTKPRSGLATHNEQF
14,TRBD1,TRBJ2-5,TRBV23-1,ASSQSETGSGWAQY
11,.,TRBJ2-1,TRBV9,ASSVSNLWWQF
11,.,TRBJ1-1,TRBV5-1,ASYNEGWTEAF
14,TRBD1,TRBJ1-4,TRBV18,ASSPQDRRYNEKLF
8,.,TRBJ1-4,TRBV30,AFSNEKLF
12,TRBD1,TRBJ1-1,TRBV5-1,ASSSGQGVAEAF
13,TRBD1,TRBJ1-2,TRBV10-3,AISYKIDRDFGYT
11,TRBD2,TRBJ2-3,TRBV6-5,ATTTAGVRTQY
13,.,TRBJ1-2,TRBV6-5,ASSSPTWGIYGYT
9,.,TRBJ2-7,TRBV29-1,SIVVPYEQY
12,.,TRBJ2-1,TRBV7-9,ASSLARGWNEQF
15,.,TRBJ2-6,TRBV6-1,ASTEAISPSGANVLT
13,.,TRBJ1-2,TRBV6-4,ASSGGGALPYGYT
16,.,TRBJ2-1,TRBV11-3,ASSLDQSGTGSYNEQF
10,.,TRBJ2-7,TRBV6-5,ASTKQGGEQY
12,.,TRBJ1-2,TRBV18,ASSPNEKDYGYT
12,.,TRBJ1-2,TRBV2,ASSEGEGNYGYT
13,.,TRBJ1-1,TRBV2,ASSDNSAWNTEAF
12,.,TRBJ2-7,TRBV2,AIDNQPVGSEQY
10,.,TRBJ2-2,TRBV30,AWRRDTGELF
17,.,TRBJ1-2,TRBV21-1,ASTKEPPRTVIYYYGYT
12,TRBD1,TRBJ2-3,TRBV7-9,ASSRGQITDTQY
15,TRBD2,TRBJ2-3,TRBV11-3,ASSFGAGNLGTDTQY
11,.,TRBJ1-4,TRBV29-1,SVTLGQDEKLF
10,.,TRBJ1-3,TRBV30,AWAYSGNTIY
13,TRBD2,TRBJ2-3,TRBV6-1,ASEPRTSRKPTQY
13,TRBD1,TRBJ1-5,TRBV15,ATSRPGTDHQPQH
12,.,TRBJ2-1,TRBV29-1,SVGGEISYNEQF
15,TRBD1,TRBJ1-2,TRBV19,ASSIEGRGQGAYGYT
14,.,TRBJ2-7,TRBV4-1,ASSPGLRSRFYEQY
14,TRBD1,TRBJ2-7,TRBV18,ASSRIGTGGSNEQY
14,TRBD1,TRBJ2-7,TRBV7-8,ASTKPPGQAANEQY
15,.,TRBJ2-5,TRBV23-1,ASSRRLGDVYQETQY
11,TRBD1,TRBJ1-2,TRBV9,ASSPQGANGYT
11,.,TRBJ1-4,TRBV19,ASSAGGGEKLF
15,TRBD1,TRBJ2-7,TRBV19,ASSIRPGQGRGYEQY
13,.,TRBJ2-2,TRBV6-1,ASSEEGANTGELF
14,TRBD2,TRBJ2-7,TRBV5-6,ASSLQTSGGFYEQY
12,TRBD1,TRBJ1-1,TRBV25-1,ASSDPDRGTEAF
14,TRBD1,TRBJ1-5,TRBV7-2,ASSFDRGHSNQPQH
13,.,TRBJ2-6,TRBV30,AWSGSGSGANVLT
13,.,TRBJ1-2,TRBV6-5,ASSPGGSFFYGYT
16,TRBD1,TRBJ1-2,TRBV29-1,SGWGMDRATRDRHGYT
13,TRBD1,TRBJ1-5,TRBV6-5,ASRDGQGENQPQH
11,.,TRBJ1-2,TRBV9,ASSPGQAYGYT
11,TRBD1,TRBJ1-2,TRBV2,AREDRRDYGYT
13,.,TRBJ1-5,TRBV18,ASSPQRTEYQPQH
13,TRBD1,TRBJ1-6,TRBV19,ASSTRDSYNSPLH
14,.,TRBJ1-5,TRBV18,ASSPNPLGHNQPQH